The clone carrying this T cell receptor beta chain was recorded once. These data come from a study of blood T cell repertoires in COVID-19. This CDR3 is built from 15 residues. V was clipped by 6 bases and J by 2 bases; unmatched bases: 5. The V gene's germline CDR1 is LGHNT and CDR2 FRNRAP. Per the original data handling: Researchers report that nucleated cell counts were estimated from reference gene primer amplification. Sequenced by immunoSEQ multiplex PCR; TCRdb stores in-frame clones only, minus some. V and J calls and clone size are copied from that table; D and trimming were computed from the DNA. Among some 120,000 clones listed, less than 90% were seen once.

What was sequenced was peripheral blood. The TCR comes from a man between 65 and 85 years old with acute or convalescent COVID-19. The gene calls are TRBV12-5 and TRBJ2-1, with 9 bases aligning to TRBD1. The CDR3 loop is CASGSGTGPYNEQFF. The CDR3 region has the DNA TGTGCTAGTGGCTCCGGGACAGGGCCCTACAATGAGCAGTTCTTC.